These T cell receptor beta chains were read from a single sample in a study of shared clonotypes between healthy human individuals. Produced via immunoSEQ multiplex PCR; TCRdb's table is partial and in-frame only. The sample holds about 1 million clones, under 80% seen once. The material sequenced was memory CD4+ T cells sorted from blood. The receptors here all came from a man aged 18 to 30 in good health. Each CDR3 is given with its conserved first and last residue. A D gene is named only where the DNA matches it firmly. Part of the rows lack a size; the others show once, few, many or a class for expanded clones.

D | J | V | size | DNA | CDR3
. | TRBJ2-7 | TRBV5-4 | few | TGTGCCAGCAGCTTGGGGCCGAACTACGAGCAGTACTTC | CASSLGPNYEQYF
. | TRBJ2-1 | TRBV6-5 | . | TGTGCCAGCAGTCAGGGGCATGAGCAGTTCTTC | CASSQGHEQFF
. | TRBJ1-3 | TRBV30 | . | TGCGCCTGGAGTGCACAAATATCTGGAAACACCATATATTTT | CAWSAQISGNTIYF
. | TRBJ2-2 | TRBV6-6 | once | TGTGCCAGCCGGGACACCAACACCGGGGAGCTGTTTTTT | CASRDTNTGELFF
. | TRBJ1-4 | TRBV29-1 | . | TGCAGCCTCCGGGACGGTGGGGAAAAACTGTTTTTT | CSLRDGGEKLFF
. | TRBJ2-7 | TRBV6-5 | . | TGTGCCAGCAGTTACGACGGATTCGGGCCCTACGAGCAGTACTTC | CASSYDGFGPYEQYF
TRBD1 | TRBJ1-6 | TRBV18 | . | TGTGCCAGCTCCGGGGACAGGGGCGGCAGGTCCTATAATTCACCCCTCCACTTT | CASSGDRGGRSYNSPLHF
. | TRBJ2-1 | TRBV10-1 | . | TGCGCCAGCAGGGGGAGTCTTGGCAATGAGCAGTTCTTC | CASRGSLGNEQFF
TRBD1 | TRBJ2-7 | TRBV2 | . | TGTGCCAGCAACCTACCTCCCGGGACAGGGGGTGCCGAGCAGTACTTC | CASNLPPGTGGAEQYF
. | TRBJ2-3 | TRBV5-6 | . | TGTGCCAGCAGCCCGAGGGAGGGGGCAAATACGCAGTATTTT | CASSPREGANTQYF
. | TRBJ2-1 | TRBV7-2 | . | TGTGCCAGCAGGCAGGGCGGCTCCTACAATGAGCAGTTCTTC | CASRQGGSYNEQFF
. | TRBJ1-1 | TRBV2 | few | TGTGCCAGCAAAACCAGGGCCACTGAAGCTTTCTTT | CASKTRATEAFF
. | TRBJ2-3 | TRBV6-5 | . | TGTGCCAGCAGTTACTCGAGGCTAGCGAACACAGATACGCAGTATTTT | CASSYSRLANTDTQYF
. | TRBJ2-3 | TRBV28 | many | TGTGCCAGCAGTTTACTGAGCACAGATACGCAGTATTTT | CASSLLSTDTQYF
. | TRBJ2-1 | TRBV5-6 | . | TGTGCCAGCAGCCGGACGGGGGTTAAATACAATGAGCAGTTCTTC | CASSRTGVKYNEQFF
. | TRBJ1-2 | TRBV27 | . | TGTGCCAGCAGTTTACTGCGTGGCGGCCGGTATGGCTACACCTTC | CASSLLRGGRYGYTF
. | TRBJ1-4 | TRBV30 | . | TGTGCCTGGAGTGTACTACAGAGGCCTGAAAAACTGTTTTTT | CAWSVLQRPEKLFF
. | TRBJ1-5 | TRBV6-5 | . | TGTGCCAGCAGTTACAGCAGATATAGCAATCAGCCCCAGCATTTT | CASSYSRYSNQPQHF
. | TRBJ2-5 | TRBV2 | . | TGTGCCAGCAAGGGAATCCAAGAGACCCAGTACTTC | CASKGIQETQYF
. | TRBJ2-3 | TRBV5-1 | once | TGCGCCAGCAGCTTGGATCTGGGCGGTGTAGATACGCAGTATTTT | CASSLDLGGVDTQYF